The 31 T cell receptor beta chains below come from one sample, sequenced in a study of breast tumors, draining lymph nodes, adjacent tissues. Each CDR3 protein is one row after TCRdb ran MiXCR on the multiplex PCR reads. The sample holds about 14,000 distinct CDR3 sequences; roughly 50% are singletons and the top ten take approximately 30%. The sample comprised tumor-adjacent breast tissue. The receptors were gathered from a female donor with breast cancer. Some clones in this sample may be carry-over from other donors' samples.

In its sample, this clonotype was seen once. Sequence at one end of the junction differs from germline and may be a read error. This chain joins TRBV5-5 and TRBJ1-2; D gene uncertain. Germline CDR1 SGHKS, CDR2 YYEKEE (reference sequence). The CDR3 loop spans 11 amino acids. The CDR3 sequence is CALDLNYAYTF. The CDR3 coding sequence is TGTGCGCTGGATCTAAACTATGCCTACACCTTC.

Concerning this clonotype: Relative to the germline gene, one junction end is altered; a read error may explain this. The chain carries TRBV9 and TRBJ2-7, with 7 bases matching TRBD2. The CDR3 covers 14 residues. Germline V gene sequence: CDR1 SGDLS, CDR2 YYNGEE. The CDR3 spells CASSVGGVAYEQPF. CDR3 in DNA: TGTGCCAGCAGCGTTGGGGGGGTCGCCTACGAGCAGCCCTTC.

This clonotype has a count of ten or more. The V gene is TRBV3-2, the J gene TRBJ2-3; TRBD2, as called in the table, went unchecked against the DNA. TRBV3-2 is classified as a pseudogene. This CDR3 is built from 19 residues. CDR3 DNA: TGTGCCAGCAGCCAAGATAGGAGCGGGAGAACCCCCCACACAGATACGCAGTATTTT. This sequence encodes CASSQDRSGRTPHTDTQYF.

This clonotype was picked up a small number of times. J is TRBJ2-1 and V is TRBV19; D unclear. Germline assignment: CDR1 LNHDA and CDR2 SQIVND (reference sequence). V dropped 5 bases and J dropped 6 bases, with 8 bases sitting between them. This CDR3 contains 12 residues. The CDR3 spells CASSDTFNEQFF. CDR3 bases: TGTGCCAGTAGTGACACCTTCAATGAGCAGTTCTTC.

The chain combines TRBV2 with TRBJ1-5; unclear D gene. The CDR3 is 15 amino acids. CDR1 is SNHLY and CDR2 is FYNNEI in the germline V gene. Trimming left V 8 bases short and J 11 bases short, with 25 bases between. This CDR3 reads CASGRVGREQETQHF. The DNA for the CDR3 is TGTGCCAGCGGGAGGGTTGGACGGGAACAAGAGACCCAGCATTTT.

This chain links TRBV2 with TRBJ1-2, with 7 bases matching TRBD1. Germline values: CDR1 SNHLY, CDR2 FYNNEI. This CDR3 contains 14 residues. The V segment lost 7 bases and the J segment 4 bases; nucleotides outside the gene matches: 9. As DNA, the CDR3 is TGTGCCAGCACTCGAGGGGGCGTCGGCTATGGCTACACCTTC. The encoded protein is CASTRGGVGYGYTF. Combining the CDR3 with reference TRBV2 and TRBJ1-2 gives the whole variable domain EPEVTQTPSHQVTQMGQEVILRCVPISNHLYFYWYRQILGQKVEFLVSFYNNEISEKSEIFDDQFSVERPDGSNFTLKIRSTKLEDSAMYFCASTRGGVGYGYTFGSGTRLTVV.

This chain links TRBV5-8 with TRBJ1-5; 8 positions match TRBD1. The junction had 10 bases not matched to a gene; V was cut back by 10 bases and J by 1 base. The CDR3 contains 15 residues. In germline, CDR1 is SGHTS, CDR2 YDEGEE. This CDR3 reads CASGQGEWSNQPQHF. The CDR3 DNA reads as TGTGCCTCCGGACAGGGTGAGTGGAGCAATCAGCCCCAGCATTTT. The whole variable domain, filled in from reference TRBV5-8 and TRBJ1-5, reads EAGVTQSPTHLIKTRGQQATLRCSPISGHTSVYWYQQALGLGLQFLLWYDEGEERNRGNFPPRFSGRQFPNYSSELNVNALELEDSALYLCASGQGEWSNQPQHFGDGTRLSIL.

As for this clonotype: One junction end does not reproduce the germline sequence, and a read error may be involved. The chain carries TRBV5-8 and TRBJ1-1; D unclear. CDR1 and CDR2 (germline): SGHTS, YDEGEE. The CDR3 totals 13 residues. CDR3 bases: TGTGCCAGCAGCTTGGCGATGACCACTGAAGCTTTCTTC. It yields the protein CASSLAMTTEAFF.

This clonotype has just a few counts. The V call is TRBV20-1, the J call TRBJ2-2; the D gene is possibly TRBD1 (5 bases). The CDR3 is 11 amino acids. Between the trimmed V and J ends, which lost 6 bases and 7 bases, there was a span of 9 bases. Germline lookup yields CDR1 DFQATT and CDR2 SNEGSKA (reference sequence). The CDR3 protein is CSAKGNGELFF. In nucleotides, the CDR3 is TGCAGTGCCAAGGGGAACGGGGAGCTGTTTTTT.

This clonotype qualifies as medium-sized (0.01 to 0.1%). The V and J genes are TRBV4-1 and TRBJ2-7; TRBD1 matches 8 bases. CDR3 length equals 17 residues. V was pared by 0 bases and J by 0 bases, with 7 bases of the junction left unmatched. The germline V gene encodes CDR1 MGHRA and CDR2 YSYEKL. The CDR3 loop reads CASSQDSRDRTSYEQYF. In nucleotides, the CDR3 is TGCGCCAGCAGCCAAGATTCCCGGGACAGGACCTCCTACGAGCAGTACTTC.

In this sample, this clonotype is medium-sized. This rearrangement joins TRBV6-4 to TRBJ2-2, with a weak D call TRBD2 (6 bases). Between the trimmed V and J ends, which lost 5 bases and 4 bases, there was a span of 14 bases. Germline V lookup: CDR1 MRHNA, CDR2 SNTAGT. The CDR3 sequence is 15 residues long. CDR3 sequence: CASSPEEGTTGELFF. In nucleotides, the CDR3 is TGTGCCAGCAGTCCCGAGGAGGGCACCACCGGGGAGCTGTTTTTT.

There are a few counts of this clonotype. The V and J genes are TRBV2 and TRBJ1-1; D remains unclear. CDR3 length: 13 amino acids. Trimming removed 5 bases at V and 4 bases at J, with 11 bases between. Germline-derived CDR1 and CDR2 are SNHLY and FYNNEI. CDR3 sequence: CASSPALGTEAFF. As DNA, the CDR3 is TGTGCCAGCAGTCCAGCTCTGGGCACTGAAGCTTTCTTT.

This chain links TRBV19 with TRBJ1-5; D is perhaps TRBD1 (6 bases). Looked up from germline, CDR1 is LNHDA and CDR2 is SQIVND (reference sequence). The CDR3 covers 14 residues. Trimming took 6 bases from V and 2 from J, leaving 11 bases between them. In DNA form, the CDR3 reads TGTGCCAGTAGAATCTCAGGGGGCAATCAGCCCCAGCATTTT. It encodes CASRISGGNQPQHF.

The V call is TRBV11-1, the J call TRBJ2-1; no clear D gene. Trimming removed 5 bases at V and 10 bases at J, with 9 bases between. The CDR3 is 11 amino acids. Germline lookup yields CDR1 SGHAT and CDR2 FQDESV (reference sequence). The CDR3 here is CASSPLREQFF. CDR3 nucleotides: TGTGCCAGCAGCCCCTTAAGGGAGCAGTTCTTC.

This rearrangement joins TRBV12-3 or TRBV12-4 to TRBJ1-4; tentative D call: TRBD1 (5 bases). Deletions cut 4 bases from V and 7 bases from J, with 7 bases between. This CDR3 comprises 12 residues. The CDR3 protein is CASSWGSEKLFF. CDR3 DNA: TGTGCCAGCAGTTGGGGCAGTGAAAAACTGTTTTTT.

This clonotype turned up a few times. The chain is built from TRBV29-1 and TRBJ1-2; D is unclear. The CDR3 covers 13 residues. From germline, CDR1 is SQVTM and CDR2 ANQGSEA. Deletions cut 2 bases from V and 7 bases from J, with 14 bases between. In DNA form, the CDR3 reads TGCAGCGTTGAATTCATATCCGCCTCTGGCTACACCTTC. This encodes CSVEFISASGYTF.

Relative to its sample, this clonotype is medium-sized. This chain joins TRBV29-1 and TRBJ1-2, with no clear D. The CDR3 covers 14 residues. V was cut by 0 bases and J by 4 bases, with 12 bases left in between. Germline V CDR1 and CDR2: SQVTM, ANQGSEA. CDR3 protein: CSVEDYSGAYGYTF. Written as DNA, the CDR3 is TGCAGCGTTGAAGATTACTCCGGCGCCTATGGCTACACCTTC.

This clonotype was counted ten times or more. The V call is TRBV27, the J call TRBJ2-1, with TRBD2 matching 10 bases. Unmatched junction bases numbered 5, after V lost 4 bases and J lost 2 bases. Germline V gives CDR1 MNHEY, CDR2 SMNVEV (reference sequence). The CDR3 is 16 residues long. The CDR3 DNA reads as TGTGCCAGCAGTTCAGGACTAGCGGTAACCTACAATGAGCAGTTCTTC. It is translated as CASSSGLAVTYNEQFF.

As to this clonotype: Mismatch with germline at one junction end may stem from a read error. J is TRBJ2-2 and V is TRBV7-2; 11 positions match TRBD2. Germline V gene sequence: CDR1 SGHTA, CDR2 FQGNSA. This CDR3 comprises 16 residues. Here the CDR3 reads CASSLEASGRFTGELF. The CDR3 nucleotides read TGTGCCAGCAGCTTAGAGGCTAGCGGGAGGTTCACCGGGGAGCTGTTT. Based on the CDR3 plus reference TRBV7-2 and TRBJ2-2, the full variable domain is GAGVSQSPSNKVTEKGKDVELRCDPISGHTALYWYRQSLGQGLEFLIYFQGNSAPDKSGLPSDRFSAERTGGSVSTLTIQRTQQEDSAVYLCASSLEASGRFTGELFGEGSRLTVL.

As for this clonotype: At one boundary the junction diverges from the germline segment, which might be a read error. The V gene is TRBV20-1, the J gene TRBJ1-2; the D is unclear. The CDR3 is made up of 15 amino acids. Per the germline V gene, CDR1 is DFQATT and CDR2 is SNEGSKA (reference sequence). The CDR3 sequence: CSAREGLSPHYGYTF. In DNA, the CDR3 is TGCAGTGCTAGAGAAGGCCTCAGTCCCCACTATGGCTACACGTTC.

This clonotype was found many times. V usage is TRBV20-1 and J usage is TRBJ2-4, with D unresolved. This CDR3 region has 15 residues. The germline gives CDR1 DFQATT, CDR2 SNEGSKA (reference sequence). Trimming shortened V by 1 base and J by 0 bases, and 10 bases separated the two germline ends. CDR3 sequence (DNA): TGCAGTGCTAGAGGATTACAGTTAGCCAAAAACATTCAGTACTTC. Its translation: CSARGLQLAKNIQYF.

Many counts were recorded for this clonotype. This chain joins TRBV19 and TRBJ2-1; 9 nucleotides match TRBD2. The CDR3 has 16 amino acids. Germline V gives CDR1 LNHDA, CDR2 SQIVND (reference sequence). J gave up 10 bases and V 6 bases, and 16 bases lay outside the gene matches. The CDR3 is CASSPAAGTSSPEQFF. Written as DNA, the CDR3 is TGTGCCAGTAGCCCCGCAGCGGGGACTAGCTCGCCGGAGCAGTTCTTC.

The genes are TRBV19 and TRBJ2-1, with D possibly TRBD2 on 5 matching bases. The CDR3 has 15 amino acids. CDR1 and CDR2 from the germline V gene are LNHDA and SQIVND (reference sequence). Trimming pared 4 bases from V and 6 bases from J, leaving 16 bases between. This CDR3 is CASSRTQKPCNEQFF. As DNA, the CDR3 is TGTGCCAGTAGTAGGACTCAGAAACCATGCAATGAGCAGTTCTTC.

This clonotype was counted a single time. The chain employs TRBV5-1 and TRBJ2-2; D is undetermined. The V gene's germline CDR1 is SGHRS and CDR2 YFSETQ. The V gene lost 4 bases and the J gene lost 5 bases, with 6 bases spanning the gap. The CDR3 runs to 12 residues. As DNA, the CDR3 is TGCGCCAGCAGCGGTGAGACCGGGGAGCTGTTTTTT. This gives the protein CASSGETGELFF.

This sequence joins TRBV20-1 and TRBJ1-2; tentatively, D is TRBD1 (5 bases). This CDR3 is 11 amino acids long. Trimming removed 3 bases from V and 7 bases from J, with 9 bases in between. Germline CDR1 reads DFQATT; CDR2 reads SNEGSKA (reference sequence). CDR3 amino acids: CSASRGLGYTF. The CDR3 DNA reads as TGCAGTGCTAGTAGGGGACTTGGCTACACCTTC.

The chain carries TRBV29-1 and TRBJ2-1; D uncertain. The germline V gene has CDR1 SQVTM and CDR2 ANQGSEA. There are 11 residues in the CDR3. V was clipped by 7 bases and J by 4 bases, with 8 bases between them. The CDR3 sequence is CSATKYNEQFF. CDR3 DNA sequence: TGCAGCGCCACCAAGTACAATGAGCAGTTCTTC.

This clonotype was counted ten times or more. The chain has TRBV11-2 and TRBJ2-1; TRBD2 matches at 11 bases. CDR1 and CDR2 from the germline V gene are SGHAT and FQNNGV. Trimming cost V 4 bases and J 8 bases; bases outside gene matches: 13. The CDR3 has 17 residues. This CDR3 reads CASSYYVAGGPGDEQFF. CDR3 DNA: TGTGCCAGCAGCTATTACGTAGCGGGAGGGCCGGGGGATGAGCAGTTCTTC.

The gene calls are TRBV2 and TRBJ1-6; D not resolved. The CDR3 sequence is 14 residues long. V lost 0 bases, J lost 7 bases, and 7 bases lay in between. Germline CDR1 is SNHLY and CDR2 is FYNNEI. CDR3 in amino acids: CASSEARGNSPLHF. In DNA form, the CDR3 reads TGTGCCAGCAGTGAAGCGCGGGGAAATTCACCCCTCCACTTT.

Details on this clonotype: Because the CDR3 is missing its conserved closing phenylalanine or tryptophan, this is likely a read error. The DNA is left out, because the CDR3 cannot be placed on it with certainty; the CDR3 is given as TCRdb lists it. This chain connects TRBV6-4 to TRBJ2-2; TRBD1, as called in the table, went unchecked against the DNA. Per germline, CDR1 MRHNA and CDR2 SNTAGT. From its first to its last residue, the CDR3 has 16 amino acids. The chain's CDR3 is CASSDTWTGSTGELLA.

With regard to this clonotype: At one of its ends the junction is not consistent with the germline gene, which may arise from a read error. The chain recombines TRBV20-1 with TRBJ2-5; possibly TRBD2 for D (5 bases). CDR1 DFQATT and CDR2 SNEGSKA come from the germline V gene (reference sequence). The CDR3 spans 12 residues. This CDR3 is CSAPIARETPYF. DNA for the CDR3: TGCAGTGCTCCGATAGCGAGAGAGACCCCGTACTTC.

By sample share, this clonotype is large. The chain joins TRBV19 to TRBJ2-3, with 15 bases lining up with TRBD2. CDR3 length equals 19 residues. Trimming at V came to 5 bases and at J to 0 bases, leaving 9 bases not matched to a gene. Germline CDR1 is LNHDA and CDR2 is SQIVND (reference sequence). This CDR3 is CASSLGTSGRIASTDTQYF. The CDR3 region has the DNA TGTGCCAGTAGTCTCGGGACTAGCGGGAGGATTGCGAGCACAGATACGCAGTATTTT.